Below, one TCR beta chain is given with its context. Its matching antigen is unknown. These data come from a study of T cell repertoires in cytomegalovirus infection. Study-level background: HLA-B-restricted CMV epitopes that are well studied, plus recently identified HLA-C-restricted ones, were used by the study. A matching HLA type, together with CMV infection, was signaled by public TCR beta signatures.

MiXCR, applied by TCRdb to the reads, yields one record per CDR3 protein. The sample records approximately 220,000 distinct CDR3 sequences, approximately 38% being singletons. The V end lost 1 base, the J end lost 9 bases, and 10 bases lay between the germline ends. Germline CDR1 SGHVT, CDR2 SQSDAQ. This CDR3 region has 12 residues. The study, taken as a whole, reports: Dominating the ex vivo response were TCR beta clonotypes that were CMV-specific and HLA-C-restricted. Adding up the frequency of public TCR beta families identified people who carried CMV plus the relevant HLA.

This chain connects TRBV7-4 to TRBJ2-7, with D hard to call. The source is a human donor in good health (CMV status not recorded). Some clones in this sample may be carry-over from other donors' samples. The specimen comprised CD8+ T cells from cultured PBMCs, sampled from culture after CMV antigen stimulation. DNA of the CDR3: TGTGCCAGCAGCTTAGAGCATTTACCGCAGTACTTC. Residues: CASSLEHLPQYF.